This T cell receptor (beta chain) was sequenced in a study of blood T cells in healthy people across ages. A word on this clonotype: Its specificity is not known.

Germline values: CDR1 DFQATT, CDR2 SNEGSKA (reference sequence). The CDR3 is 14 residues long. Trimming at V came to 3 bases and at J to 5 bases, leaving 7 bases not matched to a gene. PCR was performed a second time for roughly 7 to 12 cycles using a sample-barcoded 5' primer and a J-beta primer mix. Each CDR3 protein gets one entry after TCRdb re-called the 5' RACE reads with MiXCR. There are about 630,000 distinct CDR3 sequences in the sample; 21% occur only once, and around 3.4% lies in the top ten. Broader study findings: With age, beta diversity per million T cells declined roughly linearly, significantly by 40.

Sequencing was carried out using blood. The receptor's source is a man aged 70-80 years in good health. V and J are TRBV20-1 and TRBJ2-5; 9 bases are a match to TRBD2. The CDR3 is CSARLAGLKETQYF. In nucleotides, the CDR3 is TGCAGTGCTAGGCTAGCGGGACTTAAGGAGACCCAGTACTTC.